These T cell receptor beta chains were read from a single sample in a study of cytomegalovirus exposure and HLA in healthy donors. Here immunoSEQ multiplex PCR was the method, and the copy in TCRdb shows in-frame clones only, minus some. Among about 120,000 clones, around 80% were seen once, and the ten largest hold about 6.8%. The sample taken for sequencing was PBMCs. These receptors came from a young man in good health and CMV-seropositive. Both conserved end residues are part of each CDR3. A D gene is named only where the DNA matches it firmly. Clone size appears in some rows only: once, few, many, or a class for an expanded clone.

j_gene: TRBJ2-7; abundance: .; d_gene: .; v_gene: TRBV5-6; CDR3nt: TGTGCCAGCAGCCTCCTTGCGTGGGAGCAGTACTTC; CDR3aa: CASSLLAWEQYF
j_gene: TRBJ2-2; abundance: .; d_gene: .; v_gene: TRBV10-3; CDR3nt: TGTGCCATCAGTGAGGGGGCGGTCTTGGTCGGGGAGCTGTTTTTT; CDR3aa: CAISEGAVLVGELFF
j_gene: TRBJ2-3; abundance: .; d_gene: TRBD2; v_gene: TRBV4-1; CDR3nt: TGCGCCAGCAGCCTAATGGGACTAGCGGGGGAAAGAGATACGCAGTATTTT; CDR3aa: CASSLMGLAGERDTQYF
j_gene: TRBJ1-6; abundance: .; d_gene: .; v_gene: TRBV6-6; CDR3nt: TGTGCCAGCAGTTACGCCGTGCAGGGAAGTTCACCCCTCCACTTT; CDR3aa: CASSYAVQGSSPLHF
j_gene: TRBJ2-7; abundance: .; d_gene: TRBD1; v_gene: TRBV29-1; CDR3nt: TGCAGCGTCGAAAGACAGGGGGGGTACGAGCAGTACTTC; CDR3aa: CSVERQGGYEQYF
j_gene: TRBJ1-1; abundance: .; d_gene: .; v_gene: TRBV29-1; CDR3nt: TGCAGCGTGGCCTCAGGGGTGAACACTGAAGCTTTCTTT; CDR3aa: CSVASGVNTEAFF
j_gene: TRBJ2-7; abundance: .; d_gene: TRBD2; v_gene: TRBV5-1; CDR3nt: TGCGCCAGCAGCTTGGATGGGGCTAGCGGCCCCTACGAGCAGTACTTC; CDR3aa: CASSLDGASGPYEQYF
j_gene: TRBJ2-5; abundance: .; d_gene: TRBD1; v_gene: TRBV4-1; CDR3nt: TGCGCCAGCAGCGACCGGGACAGGGGTTTCGGAGGGGAGACCCAGTACTTC; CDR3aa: CASSDRDRGFGGETQYF
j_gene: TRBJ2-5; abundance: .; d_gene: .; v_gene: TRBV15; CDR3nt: TGTGCCACTTCGAGAGGGGGGGAATCGTCAGAGACCCAGTACTTC; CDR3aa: CATSRGGESSETQYF
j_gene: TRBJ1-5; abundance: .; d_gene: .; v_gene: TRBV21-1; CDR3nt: TGTGCCAGCAGCAGAATGGGAGGGGACAATCAGCCCCAGCATTTT; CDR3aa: CASSRMGGDNQPQHF
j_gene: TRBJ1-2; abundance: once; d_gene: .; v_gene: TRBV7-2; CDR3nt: TGTGCCAGCAGCCCACTACAGGGTAGTTACTATGGCTACACCTTC; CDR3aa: CASSPLQGSYYGYTF